Listed below are T cell receptor beta chains from one sample, sequenced in a study of breast tumors, draining lymph nodes, adjacent tissues. TCRdb reprocessed the multiplex PCR reads via MiXCR and lists one record per CDR3 protein. The sample consists of around 130,000 distinct CDR3 sequences, less than 20% of them appearing once. The material sequenced was axillary lymph node tissue. These receptors all stem from a female donor with breast cancer. Some clones in this sample may be carry-over from other donors' samples. Each CDR3 is given with its conserved first and last residue. The order of the fields is V gene, J gene, clone size, D gene, CDR3 protein, CDR3 DNA. A D gene is named only where the DNA matches it firmly. Expanded clones get a size class; other rows say once, few or many, or leave the size out.

>TRBV2|TRBJ2-2|-|-
CASSIQKGNTGELFF
TGTGCCAGCAGTATCCAGAAGGGGAACACCGGGGAGCTGTTTTTT
>TRBV7-8|TRBJ1-2|many|TRBD1
CASSSIGQANVLSYTF
TGTGCCAGCAGCAGTATCGGACAGGCGAATGTCTTAAGCTACACCTTC
>TRBV6-1|TRBJ1-3|many|-
CASRDGSGNTIYF
TGTGCCAGCAGGGACGGCTCTGGAAACACCATATATTTT
>TRBV20-1|TRBJ2-7|-|TRBD2
CSALPSGSFSYEQYF
TGCAGTGCATTACCAAGCGGGAGTTTTTCCTACGAGCAGTACTTC
>TRBV18|TRBJ2-5|many|-
CASSPKETQYF
TGTGCCAGCTCACCAAAGGAGACCCAGTACTTC
>TRBV7-3|TRBJ2-4|few|TRBD2
CASSLGTSGSIQYF
TGTGCCAGCAGCTTAGGGACTAGCGGGAGCATTCAGTACTTC
>TRBV6-5|TRBJ2-2|-|TRBD1
CASSNRGLATGELFF
TGTGCCAGCAGTAACAGGGGGCTAGCGACCGGGGAGCTGTTTTTT
>TRBV6-1|TRBJ1-2|many|-
CASSEAFYGYTF
TGTGCCAGCAGTGAAGCGTTCTATGGCTACACCTTC
>TRBV19|TRBJ1-3|-|-
CVSSITRFSGNAIYF
TGTGTCAGTAGTATAACAAGGTTCTCTGGAAACGCCATATATTTT
>TRBV14|TRBJ2-7|many|-
CASSQAQGSYEQYF
TGTGCCAGCAGCCAAGCACAGGGATCCTACGAGCAGTACTTC
>TRBV7-9|TRBJ2-3|many|-
CASSRIPTDTQYF
TGTGCCAGCAGCCGCATTCCCACAGATACGCAGTATTTT
>TRBV9|TRBJ2-3|many|TRBD1
CASSAQGASTDTQYF
TGTGCCAGCAGCGCTCAGGGGGCCTCCACAGATACGCAGTATTTT
>TRBV3-1|TRBJ2-7|many|TRBD1
CASSQQTGVVYEQYF
TGTGCCAGCAGCCAACAGACAGGGGTGGTCTACGAGCAGTACTTC
>TRBV9|TRBJ2-1|many|TRBD2
CASSHRSGGAYNEQFF
TGTGCCAGCAGCCACAGGAGCGGGGGGGCCTACAATGAGCAGTTCTTC
>TRBV6-1|TRBJ1-3|many|-
CASSEGESGNTIYF
TGTGCCAGCAGTGAGGGGGAAAGTGGAAACACCATATATTTT
>TRBV6-4|TRBJ2-5|few|-
CASTTNKQDETQYF
TGTGCCAGCACCACTAATAAACAGGACGAGACTCAGTACTTC
>TRBV9|TRBJ1-2|many|-
CASNTGDYNGYTF
TGTGCCAGCAATACAGGCGACTATAATGGCTACACCTTC
>TRBV2|TRBJ2-4|few|TRBD2
CASMASGSIQYF
TGTGCCAGCATGGCTAGCGGTAGCATTCAGTACTTC
>TRBV29-1|TRBJ1-1|-|TRBD1
CSARTGVNEAFF
TGCAGCGCCAGGACAGGGGTCAATGAAGCTTTCTTT
>TRBV5-4|TRBJ2-1|-|TRBD2
CASGSASGHYNEQFF
TGTGCCAGCGGCTCAGCTAGCGGGCATTACAATGAGCAGTTCTTC
>TRBV5-1|TRBJ1-4|many|TRBD1
CASSLATGEGEKLFF
TGCGCCAGCAGCTTGGCCACAGGGGAAGGTGAAAAACTGTTTTTT